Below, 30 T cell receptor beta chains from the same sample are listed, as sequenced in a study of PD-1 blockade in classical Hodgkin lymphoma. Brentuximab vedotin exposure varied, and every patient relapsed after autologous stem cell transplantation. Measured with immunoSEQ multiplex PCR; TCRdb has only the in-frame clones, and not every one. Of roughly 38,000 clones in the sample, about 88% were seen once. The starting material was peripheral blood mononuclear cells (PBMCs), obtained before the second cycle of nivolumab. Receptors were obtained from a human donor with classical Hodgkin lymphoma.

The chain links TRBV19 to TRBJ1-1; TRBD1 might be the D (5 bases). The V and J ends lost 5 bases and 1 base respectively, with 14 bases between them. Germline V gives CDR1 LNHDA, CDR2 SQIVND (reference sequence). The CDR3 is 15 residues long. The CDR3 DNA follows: TGTGCCAGTAGTCCTCCGACAGAAGCGAACACTGAAGCTTTCTTT. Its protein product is CASSPPTEANTEAFF.

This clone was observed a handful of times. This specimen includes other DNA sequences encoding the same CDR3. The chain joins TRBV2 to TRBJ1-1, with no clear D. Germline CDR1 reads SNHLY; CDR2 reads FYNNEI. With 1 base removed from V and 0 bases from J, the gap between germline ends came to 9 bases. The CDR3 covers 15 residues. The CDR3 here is CASSEDSIMNTEAFF. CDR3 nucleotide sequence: TGTGCCAGCAGTGAAGACAGCATCATGAACACTGAAGCTTTCTTT.

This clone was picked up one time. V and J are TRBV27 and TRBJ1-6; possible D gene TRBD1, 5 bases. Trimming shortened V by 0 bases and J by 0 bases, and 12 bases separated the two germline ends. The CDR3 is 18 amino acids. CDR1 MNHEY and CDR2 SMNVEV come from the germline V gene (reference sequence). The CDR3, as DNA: TGTGCCAGCAGTTTATCCGGCAGGGCCAGCTCCTATAATTCACCCCTCCACTTT. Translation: CASSLSGRASSYNSPLHF.

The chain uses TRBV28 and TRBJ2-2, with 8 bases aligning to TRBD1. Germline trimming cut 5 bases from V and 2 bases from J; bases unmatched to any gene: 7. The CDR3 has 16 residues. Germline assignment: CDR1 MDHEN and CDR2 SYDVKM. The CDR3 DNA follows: TGTGCCAGCAGTCAGACAGGGGCTGTTAACACCGGGGAGCTGTTTTTT. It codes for CASSQTGAVNTGELFF.

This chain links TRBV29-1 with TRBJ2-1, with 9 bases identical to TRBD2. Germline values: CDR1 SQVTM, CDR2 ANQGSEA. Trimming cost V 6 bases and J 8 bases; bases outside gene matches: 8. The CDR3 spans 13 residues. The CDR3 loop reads CSVFSGRTYEQFF. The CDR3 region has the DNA TGCAGCGTATTTAGCGGGAGAACCTATGAGCAGTTCTTC.

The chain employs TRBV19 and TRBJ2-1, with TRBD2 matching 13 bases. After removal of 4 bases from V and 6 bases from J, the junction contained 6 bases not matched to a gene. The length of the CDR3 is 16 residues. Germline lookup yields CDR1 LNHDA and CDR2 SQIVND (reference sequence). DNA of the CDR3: TGTGCCAGTAGTACGGGACTAGCGGGAAGGGGCAATGAGCAGTTCTTC. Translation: CASSTGLAGRGNEQFF. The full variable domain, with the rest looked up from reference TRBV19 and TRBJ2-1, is DGGITQSPKYLFRKEGQNVTLSCEQNLNHDAMYWYRQDPGQGLRLIYYSQIVNDFQKGDIAEGYSVSREKKESFPLTVTSAQKNPTAFYLCASSTGLAGRGNEQFFGPGTRLTVL.

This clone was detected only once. CDR3 DNA sequence: TGCGCCAGCAGTCCGAAGCGGGTGAGCTCCTACGAGCAGTACTTC. Its protein product is CASSPKRVSSYEQYF. The gene calls are TRBV10-2 and TRBJ2-7, with D possibly being TRBD2 (6 bases). Germline V CDR1 and CDR2: WSHSY, SAAADI. The germline V and J ends were trimmed by 5 bases and 0 bases, with 14 bases remaining between them. The length of the CDR3 is 15 residues.

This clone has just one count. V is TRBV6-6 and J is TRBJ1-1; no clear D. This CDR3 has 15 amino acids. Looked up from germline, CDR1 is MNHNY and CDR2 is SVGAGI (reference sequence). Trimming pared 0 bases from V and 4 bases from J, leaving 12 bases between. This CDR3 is CASSYSQISGTEAFF. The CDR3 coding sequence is TGTGCCAGCAGTTACTCACAGATTTCGGGCACTGAAGCTTTCTTT.

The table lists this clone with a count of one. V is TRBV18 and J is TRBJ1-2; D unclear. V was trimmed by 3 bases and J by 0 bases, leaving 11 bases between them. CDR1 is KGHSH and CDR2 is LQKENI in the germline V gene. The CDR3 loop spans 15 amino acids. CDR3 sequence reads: CASSPTALANYGYTF. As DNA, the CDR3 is TGTGCCAGCTCACCCACGGCCCTAGCTAACTATGGCTACACCTTC.

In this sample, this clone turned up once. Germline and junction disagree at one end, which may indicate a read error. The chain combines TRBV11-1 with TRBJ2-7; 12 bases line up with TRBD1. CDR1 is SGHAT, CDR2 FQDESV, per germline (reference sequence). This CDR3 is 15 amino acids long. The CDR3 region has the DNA TGTGCCAGCAGGTCCGGGACAGGGGGCTCCCACGAGCAGTACTTC. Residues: CASRSGTGGSHEQYF.

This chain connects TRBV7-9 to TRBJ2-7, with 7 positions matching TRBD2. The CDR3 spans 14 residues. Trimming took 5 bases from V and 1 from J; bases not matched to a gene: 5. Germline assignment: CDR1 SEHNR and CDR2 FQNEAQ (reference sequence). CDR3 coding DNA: TGTGCCAGCAGCCATCAGCGGGATTCCTACGAGCAGTACTTC. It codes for CASSHQRDSYEQYF. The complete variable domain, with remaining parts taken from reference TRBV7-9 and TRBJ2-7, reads DTGVSQNPRHKITKRGQNVTFRCDPISEHNRLYWYRQTLGQGPEFLTYFQNEAQLEKSRLLSDRFSAERPKGSFSTLEIQRTEQGDSAMYLCASSHQRDSYEQYFGPGTRLTVT.

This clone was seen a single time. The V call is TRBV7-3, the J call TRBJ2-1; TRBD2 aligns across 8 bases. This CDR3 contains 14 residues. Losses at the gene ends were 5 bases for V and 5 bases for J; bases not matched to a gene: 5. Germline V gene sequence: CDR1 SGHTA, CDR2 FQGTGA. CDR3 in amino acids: CASSPTGGNNEQFF. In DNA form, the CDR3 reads TGTGCCAGCAGCCCTACGGGAGGGAACAATGAGCAGTTCTTC.

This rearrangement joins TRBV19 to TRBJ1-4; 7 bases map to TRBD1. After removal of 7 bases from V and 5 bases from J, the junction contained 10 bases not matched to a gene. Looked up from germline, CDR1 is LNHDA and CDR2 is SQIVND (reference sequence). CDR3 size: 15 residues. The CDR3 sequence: CASTLWTGTNEKLFF. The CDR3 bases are TGTGCCAGTACCCTTTGGACAGGAACAAATGAAAAACTGTTTTTT. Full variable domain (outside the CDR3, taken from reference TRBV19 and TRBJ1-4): DGGITQSPKYLFRKEGQNVTLSCEQNLNHDAMYWYRQDPGQGLRLIYYSQIVNDFQKGDIAEGYSVSREKKESFPLTVTSAQKNPTAFYLCASTLWTGTNEKLFFGSGTQLSVL.

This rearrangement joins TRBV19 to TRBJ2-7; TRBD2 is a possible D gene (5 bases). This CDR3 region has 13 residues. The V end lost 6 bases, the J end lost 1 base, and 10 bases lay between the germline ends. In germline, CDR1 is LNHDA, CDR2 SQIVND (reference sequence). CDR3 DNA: TGTGCCAGTAGGGTCAGCGGATCCTACGAGCAGTACTTC. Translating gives CASRVSGSYEQYF.

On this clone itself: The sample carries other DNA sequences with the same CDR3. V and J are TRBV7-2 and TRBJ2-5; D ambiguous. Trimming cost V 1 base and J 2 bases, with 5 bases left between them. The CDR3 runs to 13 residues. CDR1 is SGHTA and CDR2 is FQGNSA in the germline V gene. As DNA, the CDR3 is TGTGCCAGCAGCTTAGGACAACAAGAGACCCAGTACTTC. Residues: CASSLGQQETQYF. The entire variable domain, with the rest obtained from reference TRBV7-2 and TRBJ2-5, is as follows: GAGVSQSPSNKVTEKGKDVELRCDPISGHTALYWYRQSLGQGLEFLIYFQGNSAPDKSGLPSDRFSAERTGGSVSTLTIQRTQQEDSAVYLCASSLGQQETQYFGPGTRLLVL.

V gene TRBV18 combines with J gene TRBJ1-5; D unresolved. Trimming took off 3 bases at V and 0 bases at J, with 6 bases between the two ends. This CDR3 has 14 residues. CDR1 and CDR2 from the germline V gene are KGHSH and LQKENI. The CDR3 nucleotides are TGTGCCAGCTCACCCCTAAATAGCAATCAGCCCCAGCATTTT. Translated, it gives CASSPLNSNQPQHF.

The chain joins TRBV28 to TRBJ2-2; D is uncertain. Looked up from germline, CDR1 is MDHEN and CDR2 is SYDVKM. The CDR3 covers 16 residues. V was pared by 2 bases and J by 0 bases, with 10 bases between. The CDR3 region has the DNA TGTGCCAGCAGTTTAAGGTCCGGCCCGAACACCGGGGAGCTGTTTTTT. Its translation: CASSLRSGPNTGELFF.

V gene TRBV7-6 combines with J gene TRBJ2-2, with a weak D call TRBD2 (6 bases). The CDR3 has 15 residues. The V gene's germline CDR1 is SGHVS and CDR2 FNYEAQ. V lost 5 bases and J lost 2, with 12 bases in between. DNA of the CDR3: TGTGCCAGCAGCCGCCCGGGACTCAACACCGGGGAGCTGTTTTTT. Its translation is CASSRPGLNTGELFF.

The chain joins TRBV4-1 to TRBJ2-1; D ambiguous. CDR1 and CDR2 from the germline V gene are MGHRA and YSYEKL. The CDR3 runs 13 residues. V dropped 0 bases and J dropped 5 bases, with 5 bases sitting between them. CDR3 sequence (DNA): TGCGCCAGCAGCCAAGATCAAGACAATGAGCAGTTCTTC. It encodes CASSQDQDNEQFF.

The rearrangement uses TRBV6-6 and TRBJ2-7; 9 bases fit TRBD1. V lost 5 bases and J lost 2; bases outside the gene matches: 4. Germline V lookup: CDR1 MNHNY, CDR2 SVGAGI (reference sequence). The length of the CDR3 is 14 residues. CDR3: CASSRTGGPYEQYF. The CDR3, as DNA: TGTGCCAGCAGTCGCACAGGGGGCCCCTACGAGCAGTACTTC.

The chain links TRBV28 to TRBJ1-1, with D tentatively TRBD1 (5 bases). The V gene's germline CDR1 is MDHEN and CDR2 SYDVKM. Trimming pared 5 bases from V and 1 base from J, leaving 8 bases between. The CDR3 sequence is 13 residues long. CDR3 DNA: TGTGCCAGCAGTGGGACCCCGAACACTGAAGCTTTCTTT. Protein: CASSGTPNTEAFF.

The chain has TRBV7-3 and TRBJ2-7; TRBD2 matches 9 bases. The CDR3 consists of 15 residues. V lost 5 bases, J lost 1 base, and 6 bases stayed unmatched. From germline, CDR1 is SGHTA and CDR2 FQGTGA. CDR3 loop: CASSVSSGTSYEQYF. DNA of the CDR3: TGTGCCAGCAGCGTATCTAGCGGGACTTCCTACGAGCAGTACTTC. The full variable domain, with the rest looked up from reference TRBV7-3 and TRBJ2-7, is GAGVSQTPSNKVTEKGKYVELRCDPISGHTALYWYRQSLGQGPEFLIYFQGTGAADDSGLPNDRFFAVRPEGSVSTLKIQRTERGDSAVYLCASSVSSGTSYEQYFGPGTRLTVT.

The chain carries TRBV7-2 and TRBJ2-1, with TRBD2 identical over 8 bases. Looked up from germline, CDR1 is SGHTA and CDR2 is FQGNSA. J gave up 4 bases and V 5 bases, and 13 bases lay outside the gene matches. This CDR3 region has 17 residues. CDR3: CASSVRFGRGAYNEQFF. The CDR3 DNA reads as TGTGCCAGCAGCGTACGCTTCGGGCGGGGGGCATACAATGAGCAGTTCTTC.

CDR3 sequence (DNA): TGTGCCAGCAGTTTCACACAGGAGGGGGAAAACATTCAGTACTTC. It codes for CASSFTQEGENIQYF. The chain links TRBV27 to TRBJ2-4, with D perhaps given as TRBD1 or TRBD2 (6 bases each). The CDR3 extends over 15 amino acids. V was cut by 3 bases and J by 5 bases, with 14 bases left in between. CDR1 is MNHEY, CDR2 SMNVEV, per germline (reference sequence).

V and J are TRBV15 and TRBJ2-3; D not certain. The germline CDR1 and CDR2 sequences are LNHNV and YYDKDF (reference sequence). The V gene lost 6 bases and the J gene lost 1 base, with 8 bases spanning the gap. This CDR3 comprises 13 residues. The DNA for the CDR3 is TGTGCCACCAGTTCTGAGGGCACAGATACGCAGTATTTT. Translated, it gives CATSSEGTDTQYF.

CDR3 nucleotide sequence: TGCGCCAGCAGCTTGGTGGGGGGGCGGCGAGATGAGCAGTTCTTC. It is translated as CASSLVGGRRDEQFF. This chain links TRBV5-1 with TRBJ2-1, with D tentatively TRBD2 (7 bases). CDR1 and CDR2 from the germline V gene are SGHRS and YFSETQ. The CDR3 extends over 15 amino acids. The V end was cut by 0 bases, the J end by 8 bases, with 15 bases between.

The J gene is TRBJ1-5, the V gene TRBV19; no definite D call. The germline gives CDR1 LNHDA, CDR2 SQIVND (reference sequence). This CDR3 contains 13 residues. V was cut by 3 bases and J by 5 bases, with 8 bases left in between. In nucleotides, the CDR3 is TGTGCCAGTAGTATCGGAAGGGATCAGCCCCAGCATTTT. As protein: CASSIGRDQPQHF.

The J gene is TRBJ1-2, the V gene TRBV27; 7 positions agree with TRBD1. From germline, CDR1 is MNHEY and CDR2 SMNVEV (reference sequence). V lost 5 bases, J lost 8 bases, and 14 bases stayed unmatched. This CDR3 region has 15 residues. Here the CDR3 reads CASSPRGAGGRGYTF. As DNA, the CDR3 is TGTGCCAGCAGTCCCCGGGGGGCAGGGGGAAGGGGCTACACCTTC.

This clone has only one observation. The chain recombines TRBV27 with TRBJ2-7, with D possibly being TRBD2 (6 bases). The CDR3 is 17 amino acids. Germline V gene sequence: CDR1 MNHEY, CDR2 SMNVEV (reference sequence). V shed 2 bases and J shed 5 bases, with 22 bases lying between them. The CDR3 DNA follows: TGTGCCAGCAGTTTAATAGGTGGGGCTAGCGCCGTCCACGAGCAGTACTTC. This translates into CASSLIGGASAVHEQYF.

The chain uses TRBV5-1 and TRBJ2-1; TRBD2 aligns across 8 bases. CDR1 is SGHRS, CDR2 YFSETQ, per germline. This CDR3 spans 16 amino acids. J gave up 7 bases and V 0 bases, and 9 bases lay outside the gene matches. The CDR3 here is CASSLAGGGRWNEQFF. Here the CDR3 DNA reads TGCGCCAGCAGCTTGGCCGGTGGCGGGAGGTGGAATGAGCAGTTCTTC.